This T cell receptor (beta chain) was documented in a study of T cell responses to AZD1222 COVID-19 vaccine (dated by TCRdb to 2020 to 2022). In the study overall: AZD1222 recipients given second doses at about 4 weeks or at about 12 weeks were pooled, since spike-specific TCR depth and breadth were not found to differ between the two schedules. A total of about 230 trial participants underwent TCR sequencing, of whom about 210 received two doses of AZD1222 and about 26 received two doses of the MenACWY control vaccine. Trial participants were enrolled by age into subgroups of 18-55, 56-69 and 70-plus years, and around 150, 29 and 61 TCR-sequenced participants, respectively, were included in these subgroups.

The CDR3 regions of human TCRbeta chains were subjected to immunosequencing. Turning to the authors' computational methods: Repertoire TCRs were matched against a reference library of SARS-CoV-2-specific TCRs generated with the MIRA antigen-specificity platform. Breadth meant the fraction of unique TCRs that were SARS-CoV-2-associated, whereas depth meant the fraction of total T cells that were SARS-CoV-2-associated. Each spike-specific TCR was assigned to its reactive spike region and to a CD4 or CD8 class using the MIRA data. Log10-transformed breadth and depth values were compared by one-way ANOVA with Sidak's multiple comparisons tests. TCRdb took this table from immuneACCESS and kept in-frame rearrangements with V and J called. Such tables lack part of the clones; where checked against another copy, unresolved V genes explain under half of the gap, and the rest is unexplained. The DNA gave D and trimming, while V, J and clone size come from that table. This sample lists 130,000 or so clones; 90% were detected once. The ten largest clones add up to less than 8.5% of the sample.

The CDR3 runs 14 amino acids, cysteine and phenylalanine included. Left in the record is the CDR3 DNA by itself, 42 bases read in frame from the first base. As encoded in the germline V gene, CDR1 is SGHTA while CDR2 is FQGNSA. V is clipped by 3 bases and J by 10 bases, and the sequence between their germline boundaries is 15 bases long. The time point label for this specimen denotes: baseline before first vaccination. Vaccinee samples were obtained from the UK trials COV001 and COV002, which included a single-blind randomized controlled phase 2/3 trial of AZD1222 (ChAdOx1 nCoV-19) in healthy adults. Trial participant PBMC samples were collected at day 0 and day 28 after the second dose for TCRbeta chain sequencing. The full study reports these points: Vaccine-associated CD4 TCRs spanned the whole spike protein, with dominant responses in regions 160-218 and 743-854. Because no day 14 peak-response samples were available, the repertoires could be characterized only after the peak T cell response. Reportedly, almost half of the unique spike-specific TCRs recognized epitopes lying outside the regions that are mutated in the B.1.351 and B.1.1.7 variants. Only five to seven AZD1222 recipients were SARS-CoV-2 seropositive at baseline, limiting conclusions about previously exposed vaccinees. Participants were mostly white British and included more females than males, and it was suggested by the authors that clonal diversity may have been underestimated. The 56-69-year group was small, and its depth increase did not reach significance, likely because of low power. A significant rise in spike-specific TCR breadth and depth was observed after two AZD1222 doses relative to day 0 and relative to MenACWY recipients.

About this clone itself: This receptor's antigen is unknown. Per-nucleotide qualities are absent, and no much larger clonotype sits a single base away.

The sample was peripheral blood, taken on day 0 of AZD1222 vaccination. The chain was built from TRBV7-2 and TRBJ1-4; the D gene is unclear. The TCR sequence derives from an adult in good health. The CDR3 region reads CASSFRQADGKLFF. The DNA reads as follows: TGTGCCAGCAGCTTCAGGCAAGCCGACGGAAAACTGTTTTTT.